The 27 T cell receptor beta chains presented below share a single source sample, sequenced in a study of shared clonotypes between healthy human individuals. Profiled with immunoSEQ multiplex PCR; TCRdb holds only in-frame clones, not every one. The sample has 2 million or so clones; roughly 95% are singletons. Cells designated naive CD8 were CD45RO-negative and were positively selected for CCR7, with terminally differentiated effector memory CD45RA+ cells excluded. Sequencing input: naive CD8+ T cells sorted from blood. Every receptor here comes from a man in his late teens or twenties in good health.

The CDR3 spells CASSPDSFVSYEQYF. In DNA form, the CDR3 reads TGTGCCAGCAGTCCCGACAGCTTTGTCTCCTACGAGCAGTACTTC. The V gene is TRBV28, the J gene TRBJ2-7; tentatively, D is TRBD1 (5 bases). CDR3 size: 15 residues. Per germline, CDR1 MDHEN and CDR2 SYDVKM. V was pared by 5 bases and J by 0 bases, with 14 bases between.

Comment on this clone: The same CDR3 can be traced to other DNA sequences in this sample. The chain couples TRBV5-6 to TRBJ2-7; TRBD2 might be the D (6 bases). The CDR3 extends over 14 amino acids. V was pared by 2 bases and J by 4 bases, with 13 bases between. Germline V CDR1 and CDR2: SGHDT, YYEEEE. The CDR3 DNA is TGTGCCAGCAGCTTAGGAGGGACCTTTTACGAGCAGTACTTC. Translating gives CASSLGGTFYEQYF. Combining the CDR3 with reference TRBV5-6 and TRBJ2-7 gives the whole variable domain DAGVTQSPTHLIKTRGQQVTLRCSPKSGHDTVSWYQQALGQGPQFIFQYYEEEERQRGNFPDRFSGHQFPNYSSELNVNALLLGDSALYLCASSLGGTFYEQYFGPGTRLTVT.

The V and J genes are TRBV4-2 and TRBJ2-7, with unresolved D. The length of the CDR3 is 13 residues. With 1 base removed from V and 4 bases from J, the gap between germline ends came to 8 bases. The germline V gene encodes CDR1 LGHNA and CDR2 YNFKEQ. As DNA, the CDR3 is TGTGCCAGCAGCCAAGGTGGGCAATACGAGCAGTACTTC. As protein: CASSQGGQYEQYF.

The chain links TRBV7-9 to TRBJ2-7; a weak D match, TRBD2 (5 bases). The germline V gene has CDR1 SEHNR and CDR2 FQNEAQ (reference sequence). The CDR3 covers 15 residues. V was trimmed by 1 base and J by 3 bases, leaving 13 bases between them. The CDR3 protein is CASSLGTGLVYEQYF. CDR3 bases: TGTGCCAGCAGCTTAGGGACTGGCCTTGTCTACGAGCAGTACTTC.

The V call is TRBV12-5, the J call TRBJ2-1; TRBD2 matches 11 bases. The CDR3 spans 14 residues. The J segment lost 6 bases and the V segment lost 6 bases, leaving 4 bases of the junction unmatched. Germline loops: CDR1 LGHNT, CDR2 FRNRAP. CDR3 sequence reads: CASGTSGDFNEQFF. The CDR3 bases are TGTGCTAGTGGGACTAGCGGGGATTTCAATGAGCAGTTCTTC.

This clone was picked up a small number of times. V usage is TRBV4-3 and J usage is TRBJ2-4; D is perhaps TRBD1 (8 bases). Trimming stripped 4 bases from V and 1 base from J, with 14 bases between. Germline-derived CDR1 and CDR2 are LGHNA and YSLEER. The CDR3 runs 16 residues. CDR3 nucleotides: TGCGCCAGCAGCCCGACAGGGGAGGGGGCCAAAAACATTCAGTACTTC. Protein product: CASSPTGEGAKNIQYF.

The chain employs TRBV9 and TRBJ1-2; the D is unclear. Germline-derived CDR1 and CDR2 are SGDLS and YYNGEE. The CDR3 contains 13 residues. The V end was cut by 3 bases, the J end by 4 bases, with 10 bases between. The CDR3, as DNA: TGTGCCAGCAGCGCGACTGACCGCTATGGCTACACCTTC. Its protein product is CASSATDRYGYTF.

This clone is a singleton in its sample. Additional DNA sequences in this sample encode the identical CDR3. This sequence joins TRBV9 and TRBJ1-2; D is perhaps TRBD1 (6 bases). Germline V gene data show CDR1 as SGDLS and CDR2 as YYNGEE. The CDR3 covers 13 residues. V was pared by 4 bases and J by 2 bases, with 9 bases between. The CDR3 loop is CASSTQGNYGYTF. In DNA form, the CDR3 reads TGTGCCAGCAGCACTCAGGGGAACTATGGCTACACCTTC. Full variable domain (outside the CDR3, taken from reference TRBV9 and TRBJ1-2): DSGVTQTPKHLITATGQRVTLRCSPRSGDLSVYWYQQSLDQGLQFLIQYYNGEERAKGNILERFSAQQFPDLHSELNLSSLELGDSALYFCASSTQGNYGYTFGSGTRLTVV.

V usage is TRBV30 and J usage is TRBJ2-5, with a tentative D call TRBD2 (5 bases). The J call is doubtful: the DNA matches TRBJ2-7 better. The CDR3 covers 21 residues. CDR1 and CDR2 (germline): GTSNPN, SVGIG (reference sequence). This chain's CDR3 is CAWSEGYGIYGGRPKIYEQYF. The CDR3 DNA reads as TGTGCCTGGAGCGAAGGGTACGGAATTTATGGAGGCAGGCCGAAGATCTACGAGCAGTACTTC.

V usage is TRBV11-2 and J usage is TRBJ2-3; D is ambiguous. V gave up 2 bases and J gave up 6 bases, with 12 bases separating them. Germline V gene sequence: CDR1 SGHAT, CDR2 FQNNGV. The CDR3 contains 14 residues. The CDR3 DNA is TGTGCCAGCAGCTTAATCCCCCAGGCGGATACGCAGTATTTT. It codes for CASSLIPQADTQYF.

This clone has a single count. The chain couples TRBV29-1 to TRBJ2-7, with TRBD1 as a possible D gene (6 bases). The V and J ends lost 5 bases and 0 bases respectively, with 14 bases between them. Germline CDR1 reads SQVTM; CDR2 reads ANQGSEA. This CDR3 is built from 14 residues. The CDR3 loop reads CSVIGQISSYEQYF. The CDR3 nucleotides are TGCAGCGTTATCGGACAGATTAGCTCCTACGAGCAGTACTTC.

The chain is built from TRBV6-5 and TRBJ2-7, with D unresolved. Trimming cost V 0 bases and J 0 bases, with 9 bases left between them. Looked up from germline, CDR1 is MNHEY and CDR2 is SVGAGI. The CDR3 has 15 amino acids. CDR3 nucleotide sequence: TGTGCCAGCAGTTACTCGTTGCCAGGCTCCTACGAGCAGTACTTC. Translating it yields CASSYSLPGSYEQYF.

Here the CDR3 reads CASVQGGSAESYNEQFF. For the CDR3, the DNA is TGTGCCAGCGTCCAAGGGGGGTCAGCGGAGTCATACAATGAGCAGTTCTTC. The chain uses TRBV7-2 and TRBJ2-1; D possibly matches TRBD1 or TRBD2 (6 bases each). V was trimmed by 8 bases and J by 4 bases, leaving 24 bases between them. In germline, CDR1 is SGHTA, CDR2 FQGNSA. The CDR3 loop spans 17 amino acids.

This chain links TRBV5-1 with TRBJ2-3, with a tentative D call TRBD2 (6 bases). Germline CDR1 SGHRS, CDR2 YFSETQ. V was clipped by 0 bases and J by 4 bases, with 15 bases between them. The CDR3 is 16 residues long. The CDR3 nucleotides read TGCGCCAGCAGCTTGGCGCCGGGCGGGAATGCAGATACGCAGTATTTT. The encoded protein is CASSLAPGGNADTQYF.

This clone was observed once. The chain is built from TRBV4-1 and TRBJ2-7; TRBD2 aligns across 10 bases. J gave up 0 bases and V 0 bases, and 11 bases lay outside the gene matches. Germline V CDR1 and CDR2: MGHRA, YSYEKL. The CDR3 runs 19 residues. As DNA, the CDR3 is TGCGCCAGCAGCCAAGAAGGAGTCGTGGCTAGCGGGAGCTCCTACGAGCAGTACTTC. This gives the protein CASSQEGVVASGSSYEQYF.

The gene calls are TRBV4-1 and TRBJ2-3, with 11 positions matching TRBD1. This CDR3 is built from 16 residues. Germline CDR1 and CDR2: MGHRA and YSYEKL. V lost 3 bases and J lost 6; bases outside the gene matches: 8. Here the CDR3 reads CASSQAGTGGADTQYF. The CDR3 bases are TGCGCCAGCAGCCAGGCCGGGACAGGGGGTGCGGATACGCAGTATTTT.

The chain recombines TRBV28 with TRBJ1-2; D may be TRBD1 (6 bases). The germline V gene has CDR1 MDHEN and CDR2 SYDVKM. CDR3 length: 13 residues. V was trimmed by 5 bases and J by 3 bases, leaving 10 bases between them. This CDR3 reads CASSEQGDYGYTF. As DNA, the CDR3 is TGTGCCAGCAGTGAACAGGGAGACTATGGCTACACCTTC.

The table lists this clone with a count of one. V is TRBV6-1 and J is TRBJ1-2, with 9 bases fitting TRBD1. From germline, CDR1 is MNHNS and CDR2 SASEGT. The trim removed 5 bases at V and 2 bases at J, leaving 6 bases unmatched. The CDR3 runs 15 residues. CDR3 region: CASSSRTGENYGYTF. The CDR3 DNA reads as TGTGCCAGCAGTAGCCGGACAGGGGAGAACTATGGCTACACCTTC.

J is TRBJ2-2 and V is TRBV29-1; 10 bases are a match to TRBD2. V shed 6 bases, J shed 8 bases, and the junction held 9 bases outside the gene matches. Per the germline V gene, CDR1 is SQVTM and CDR2 is ANQGSEA. This CDR3 has 14 amino acids. In nucleotides, the CDR3 is TGCAGCGTGGAGGGGCTAGCGGGAGTAGGGGAGCTGTTTTTT. Translated: CSVEGLAGVGELFF.

The rearrangement links TRBV7-8 to TRBJ2-1; the D gene is possibly TRBD1 (5 bases). CDR1 and CDR2 (germline): SGHVS, FQNEAQ. V gave up 1 base and J gave up 7 bases, with 11 bases separating them. CDR3 length: 14 residues. CDR3 residues: CASSLVPGWNEQFF. The CDR3 DNA reads TGTGCCAGCAGCTTAGTTCCAGGGTGGAATGAGCAGTTCTTC.

This chain links TRBV5-6 with TRBJ1-2; the D is unclear. Trimming removed 4 bases from V and 2 bases from J, with 9 bases in between. The germline gives CDR1 SGHDT, CDR2 YYEEEE. The CDR3 contains 13 residues. CDR3 sequence: CASSELENYGYTF. CDR3 nucleotide sequence: TGTGCCAGCAGCGAACTGGAAAACTATGGCTACACCTTC.

This chain joins TRBV7-8 and TRBJ2-1; either TRBD1 or TRBD2 may fit D (5 bases each). CDR1 and CDR2 (germline): SGHVS, FQNEAQ. Trimming stripped 1 base from V and 8 bases from J, with 24 bases between. The CDR3 length is 18 residues. This CDR3 is CASSLVPPGGAGWYEQFF. The CDR3 coding sequence is TGTGCCAGCAGCTTAGTACCCCCCGGTGGGGCGGGTTGGTATGAGCAGTTCTTC.

This chain joins TRBV11-2 and TRBJ2-1, with 12 bases matching TRBD2. Per the germline V gene, CDR1 is SGHAT and CDR2 is FQNNGV. Trimming took 5 bases from V and 3 from J; bases not matched to a gene: 5. The CDR3 consists of 16 residues. CDR3 coding DNA: TGTGCCAGCAGCCCCGGGACTAGCGGGCTCTACAATGAGCAGTTCTTC. It codes for CASSPGTSGLYNEQFF.

This sequence joins TRBV30 and TRBJ1-2; 8 bases line up with TRBD1. The CDR3 covers 14 residues. The germline V gene has CDR1 GTSNPN and CDR2 SVGIG (reference sequence). V lost 2 bases to trimming and J lost 5 bases; unmatched junction nucleotides: 7. The CDR3 is CAWSPGTGSYGYTF. The CDR3 DNA sequence: TGTGCCTGGAGTCCCGGGACAGGCTCATATGGCTACACCTTC.

This clone came up once. The chain recombines TRBV2 with TRBJ2-5; 8 bases agree with TRBD1. The germline CDR1 and CDR2 sequences are SNHLY and FYNNEI. The CDR3 runs 14 residues. V trimming: 4 bases; J trimming: 4 bases; junction bases outside the gene matches: 5. CDR3 nucleotides: TGTGCCAGCAGTGCTGGCAGGGGGCGAGAGACCCAGTACTTC. Protein sequence: CASSAGRGRETQYF.

The gene calls are TRBV19 and TRBJ2-7; D gene unclear. Trimming pared 1 base from V and 2 bases from J, leaving 6 bases between. Germline assignment: CDR1 LNHDA and CDR2 SQIVND (reference sequence). This CDR3 has 13 residues. The CDR3 DNA sequence: TGTGCCAGTAGTATAGCTTCAACCTACGAGCAGTACTTC. Translation: CASSIASTYEQYF.

This clone has only one observation. The chain has TRBV2 and TRBJ2-1; D is perhaps TRBD1 (5 bases). This CDR3 region has 15 residues. From germline, CDR1 is SNHLY and CDR2 FYNNEI. Deletions cut 7 bases from V and 7 bases from J, with 20 bases between. The CDR3 here is CASILRVSPKNEQFF. DNA of the CDR3: TGTGCCAGCATCCTCAGGGTTTCGCCGAAAAATGAGCAGTTCTTC.